This T cell receptor beta chain is from a study of response to subunit inactivated influenza vaccine. Study-wide findings and caveats: Each seasonal flu vaccination may recruit only limited new T cells, authors suggested.

TCRdb processed the RT-PCR reads anew with MiXCR; each CDR3 protein has one entry. The sample lists about 310,000 distinct CDR3 sequences, 21% occurring once. Trimming took 0 bases from V and 2 from J; bases not matched to a gene: 4. Germline lookup yields CDR1 MNHEY and CDR2 SVGAGI. This CDR3 is 15 amino acids long. As concerns this clonotype: What it binds is not known.

The V and J genes are TRBV6-5 and TRBJ2-7; TRBD2 matches at 7 bases. Material: PBMCs from blood, obtained about 20 months after vaccination. This TCR came from a man between 50 and 69 years old who received an inactivated influenza vaccine. This CDR3 reads CASSYSGGDPYEQYF. In DNA, the CDR3 is TGTGCCAGCAGTTACTCGGGGGGGGATCCCTACGAGCAGTACTTC.